This TCR beta chain was sequenced in a study of T cell clonotyping in hematopoietic cell transplantation (dated by TCRdb to the early 2020s). Context from the whole study: A total of 120 to 150 blood samples were collected in the study from about 40 consecutive transplant recipients and their related donors. Recruitment of patients was conducted between September 2015 and January 2017, and follow-up was continued until late 2020 or death.

V loses 6 bases of germline sequence and J loses 0 bases, and the interval between the two ends is 9 bases. From the cysteine up to the phenylalanine, the CDR3 has a length of 14 residues. Just the 42-base CDR3 DNA is kept, in frame starting at base 1. CDR1 and CDR2 are drawn from the germline V gene: MNHEY, SVGAGI. The immunoSEQ assay, a bias-controlled multiplex PCR using V- and J-specific primers, was used to amplify TCR beta CDR3 regions from genomic DNA. In a second PCR step, the CDR3 amplicons were tagged with a proprietary barcode plus Illumina adapter sequences. An Illumina MiSeq instrument was used for sequencing of the CDR3 libraries. Per the source publication's procedure: Export and quality control were performed with immunoSEQ Analyzer 3.0, and downstream analyses were performed with R Bioconductor and Immunarch. Repertoire metrics were calculated using only productive rearrangements within the normalized downsampled data set. Pathologically expanded clonotypes were defined as those larger than 5 templates in the normalized cohort. Repertoire diversity was measured with the Inverse Simpson Index. CMV-specificity analyses were carried out on the non-normalized data set to capture all clonotypes. TCRdb retrieved this table from immuneACCESS and kept in-frame rearrangements only. Not all clones are present; in checked studies, unresolved V genes account for under half, and no reason is known for the remainder. The DNA was the basis for D and trimming; V, J and clone size are from that table. The sample contains over 10,000 clones, roughly 80% of them found a single time. The ten largest clones represent 5.8% of the sample.

This clone was recorded a few times. Which antigen it targets is not known. No base quality values were provided; no much bigger clone lies one nucleotide off. Study-wide conclusions, independent of this receptor: The sample size was limited, and because cells were not sorted, the contributions of CD4 and CD8 repertoires could not be separated. After transplant, TCR diversity in recipients dropped, and pathologically expanded clonotypes increased progressively from day 30 to day 180. Only a small fraction of recipient repertoires overlapped donor repertoires, with over 95% appearing de novo at the given depth. Donor and pretransplant recipient Inverse Simpson Index values predicted broader posttransplant TCR repertoire diversity.

This sample's time point label indicates: 100 days after allo-HCT. Blood from recipients was drawn roughly 28 days before transplant, then again at days 30, 100 and 180 after transplant. Using Nuclei Lysis Solution, genomic DNA was extracted from unfractionated peripheral blood mononuclear cells that were either fresh or cryopreserved. The V and J genes are TRBV6-5 and TRBJ1-3, with the D segment identity uncertain. The sample consisted of PBMCs, taken 100 days after allogeneic stem cell transplant. This clonotype was obtained from a female patient aged 35-55 years who had an allogeneic stem cell transplant from a related donor, so T cells may come from the graft donor. Some clones in this sample may be carry-over from other donors' samples. The nucleotide sequence is given as TGTGCCAGCAGCCATGTCAACTCTGGAAACACCATATATTTT. Translated, this gives CASSHVNSGNTIYF.